This T cell receptor (beta chain) emerged from a study of CD8 T cells in Susac syndrome. Overall study context: Patients with Susac syndrome were therapy-naive, treated with corticosteroids, or treated with intravenous immunoglobulin alone when blood was collected.

The length of the CDR3 is 15 residues. CDR1 and CDR2 from the germline V gene are SNHLY and FYNNEI. V dropped 1 base and J dropped 0 bases, with 7 bases sitting between them. About 0.45 to 1 ug RNA was reverse transcribed with random hexamers. Coverage of TCR beta CDR3 amplification by immunoSEQ multiplex PCR extended to 54 Vbeta and 13 Jbeta. Each CDR3 protein gets one entry after TCRdb re-called the immunoSEQ multiplex PCR reads with MiXCR. The table includes about 100,000 distinct CDR3 sequences, 95% detected once. The sequence was obtained from a human donor with Susac syndrome. The sequencing sample was made of CD8+ T cells from PBMCs. The chain employs TRBV2 and TRBJ2-1, with D unclear. The CDR3: CASSEVALSYNEQFF. CDR3 DNA sequence: TGTGCCAGCAGTGAAGTGGCGCTCTCCTACAATGAGCAGTTCTTC.